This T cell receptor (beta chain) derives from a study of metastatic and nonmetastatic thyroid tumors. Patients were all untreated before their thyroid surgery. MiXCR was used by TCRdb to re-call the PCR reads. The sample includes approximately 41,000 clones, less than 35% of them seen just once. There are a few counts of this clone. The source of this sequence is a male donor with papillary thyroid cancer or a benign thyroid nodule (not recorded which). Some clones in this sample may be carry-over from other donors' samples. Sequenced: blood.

Here the CDR3 reads CSARSGGGYTF. In DNA form, the CDR3 reads TGCAGTGCTAGATCGGGTGGTGGCTACACCTTC. The gene calls are TRBV20-1 and TRBJ1-2; D uncertain. Germline V lookup: CDR1 DFQATT, CDR2 SNEGSKA (reference sequence). V lost 2 bases, J lost 7 bases, and 8 bases lay in between. The CDR3 sequence is 11 residues long.